These T cell receptor beta chains were read from a single sample in a study of cytomegalovirus exposure and HLA in healthy donors. Repertoires were generated with immunoSEQ multiplex PCR, while TCRdb's copy carries only in-frame clones and drops some. The sample carries some 44,000 clones, roughly 90% recorded once. Sequencing used PBMCs. These TCRs come from a woman in her thirties or forties in good health and CMV-seropositive. The CDR3 runs from the conserved cysteine through the conserved F or W. The D gene is left open where the match is weak. For some rows the clone size is stated as once, few or many, or as a class when expanded; others skip it.

>TRBJ2-1|NA|TRBV27|TRBD2
CASSSPVTSGRGNEQFF
TGTGCCAGCAGTTCCCCCGTGACTAGCGGGAGGGGCAATGAGCAGTTCTTC
>TRBJ2-5|NA|TRBV5-1|TRBD2
CASSSLTSGREETQYF
TGCGCCAGCAGCTCGTTGACTAGCGGGAGGGAAGAGACCCAGTACTTC
>TRBJ2-1|NA|TRBV5-1|NA
CASSPLEGGYNEQFF
TGCGCCAGCAGCCCGCTGGAGGGCGGATACAATGAGCAGTTCTTC
>TRBJ2-3|NA|TRBV7-8|TRBD2
CASTLGTSFADTQYF
TGTGCCAGCACCTTAGGGACTAGCTTTGCAGATACGCAGTATTTT
>TRBJ1-1|NA|TRBV28|TRBD1
CASSLDRGLWTEAFF
TGTGCCAGCAGTTTGGACAGGGGGCTATGGACTGAAGCTTTCTTT
>TRBJ2-1|NA|TRBV5-1|TRBD1
CASSLEPGQGTWGRGYNEQFF
TGCGCCAGCAGCTTGGAGCCGGGACAGGGAACATGGGGGCGAGGGTACAATGAGCAGTTCTTC
>TRBJ1-4|NA|TRBV5-1|TRBD1
CASSLGDSSTNEKLFF
TGCGCCAGCAGCTTGGGGGACAGCTCAACTAATGAAAAACTGTTTTTT
>TRBJ1-2|NA|TRBV19|NA
CASRPLDKNYGYTF
TGTGCCAGTAGACCTTTGGACAAGAACTATGGCTACACCTTC
>TRBJ2-5|NA|TRBV5-1|TRBD2
CASSLGSGGQETQYF
TGCGCCAGCAGCTTGGGCTCGGGGGGGCAAGAGACCCAGTACTTC
>TRBJ1-2|NA|TRBV29-1|NA
CSVDSRGAGNYGYTF
TGCAGCGTTGACTCCAGGGGCGCGGGTAACTATGGCTACACCTTC
>TRBJ2-3|NA|TRBV5-8|TRBD2
CASSTGLAEADTQYF
TGTGCCAGCAGTACCGGACTAGCGGAGGCAGATACGCAGTATTTT
>TRBJ2-7|NA|TRBV21-1|NA
CASSTPGTSGYEQYF
TGTGCCAGCAGCACCCCGGGGACTAGCGGTTACGAGCAGTACTTC
>TRBJ2-3|NA|TRBV5-1|NA
CASSPVDRDTQYF
TGCGCCAGCAGCCCCGTAGACAGAGATACGCAGTATTTT
>TRBJ2-5|NA|TRBV11-3|NA
CASSPRGEYETQYF
TGTGCCAGCAGCCCCCGTGGGGAGTACGAGACCCAGTACTTC
>TRBJ2-7|few|TRBV6-1|TRBD1
CASGGPGQISYEQYF
TGTGCCAGCGGGGGACCGGGACAGATCTCCTACGAGCAGTACTTC
>TRBJ1-1|few|TRBV20-1|NA
CSKQVTTEAFF
TGCAGTAAACAGGTCACCACTGAAGCTTTCTTT
>TRBJ1-1|NA|TRBV11-1|TRBD1
CASSFGRGHTEAFF
TGTGCCAGCAGCTTCGGCAGGGGGCACACTGAAGCTTTCTTT
>TRBJ2-3|NA|TRBV5-1|TRBD1
CASSQGQGADTQYF
TGCGCCAGCAGCCAAGGACAGGGGGCAGATACGCAGTATTTT
>TRBJ2-3|NA|TRBV5-1|TRBD2
CASSTWTSGGTDTQYF
TGCGCCAGCAGCACCTGGACTAGCGGGGGAACAGATACGCAGTATTTT
>TRBJ2-5|NA|TRBV18|TRBD2
CASSPDESGGKETQYF
TGTGCCAGCTCACCGGACGAGAGCGGGGGAAAAGAGACCCAGTACTTC
>TRBJ2-7|NA|TRBV5-1|NA
CASSLAGQVYEQYF
TGCGCCAGCAGCCTGGCAGGTCAGGTATACGAGCAGTACTTC
>TRBJ2-4|NA|TRBV6-6|NA
CASTRPDSPKNIQYF
TGTGCCAGCACCCGCCCGGACAGCCCCAAAAACATTCAGTACTTC
>TRBJ1-4|NA|TRBV5-4|TRBD1
CASSWTDRGREKLFF
TGTGCCAGCAGCTGGACGGACAGGGGGCGTGAAAAACTGTTTTTT
>TRBJ2-2|NA|TRBV6-4|NA
CASTGGAGDTGELFF
TGTGCCAGCACTGGCGGGGCCGGAGACACCGGGGAGCTGTTTTTT
>TRBJ1-1|NA|TRBV6-5|TRBD1
CASSWTGQRNTEAFF
TGTGCCAGCAGTTGGACGGGACAGCGAAACACTGAAGCTTTCTTT
>TRBJ1-4|NA|TRBV2|NA
CATLQTVASKKLFF
TGTGCCACACTACAAACTGTGGCATCTAAAAAACTGTTTTTT
>TRBJ1-4|NA|TRBV27|NA
CASSLDRTATNEKLFF
TGTGCCAGCAGTTTAGACAGAACAGCAACTAATGAAAAACTGTTTTTT
>TRBJ1-2|once|TRBV11-3|NA
CAGQGRAYGYTF
TGTGCCGGCCAGGGGAGGGCCTATGGCTACACCTTC
>TRBJ2-3|NA|TRBV11-1|NA
CASSLEGHVTGDTQYF
TGTGCCAGCAGCTTAGAGGGGCATGTGACGGGAGATACGCAGTATTTT
>TRBJ2-2|few|TRBV5-1|NA
CASSVGRGSTGELFF
TGCGCCAGCAGCGTGGGCCGGGGGAGCACCGGGGAGCTGTTTTTT
>TRBJ1-2|few|TRBV14|NA
CASSQPSRPTSYTF
TGTGCCAGCAGCCAACCCTCTCGCCCAACTAGCTACACCTTC
>TRBJ2-1|NA|TRBV4-1|NA
CASSLSGQSYNEQFF
TGCGCCAGCAGCCTCAGCGGGCAAAGTTACAATGAGCAGTTCTTC
>TRBJ2-7|NA|TRBV6-5|NA
CASSHTGPSVYEQYF
TGTGCCAGCAGTCACACAGGGCCATCTGTCTACGAGCAGTACTTC
>TRBJ1-2|NA|TRBV2|NA
CASTSPEEGPYGYTF
TGTGCCAGCACCTCCCCTGAGGAAGGTCCCTACGGCTACACCTTC
>TRBJ2-2|NA|TRBV27|TRBD2
CASTRGSGSAGELFF
TGTGCCAGCACCCGGGGCAGCGGGAGCGCCGGGGAGCTGTTTTTT
>TRBJ2-1|NA|TRBV10-2|NA
CASRVQLEQFF
TGCGCCAGCAGGGTACAGCTCGAGCAGTTCTTC